Each of the 30 T cell receptor beta chains below was sequenced from the same sample in a study of blood T cell repertoires in COVID-19. The method was immunoSEQ multiplex PCR; TCRdb's version includes in-frame clones alone and lacks a portion of them. The sample comprises 100,000 to 150,000 clones, roughly four fifths of which are singletons, and 5.5% rests with the top ten. The sequenced sample was peripheral blood. These receptors originate from a man in his 60s with acute or convalescent COVID-19.

CDR3 loop: CASSLGELGTQYF. CDR3 sequence (DNA): TGTGCCAGCAGCTTAGGAGAACTAGGGACCCAGTACTTC. This chain links TRBV7-8 with TRBJ2-5; weak D call: TRBD2 (5 bases). Between the trimmed V and J ends, which lost 1 base and 7 bases, there was a span of 10 bases. Germline V gene sequence: CDR1 SGHVS, CDR2 FQNEAQ. This CDR3 contains 13 residues. Based on the CDR3 plus reference TRBV7-8 and TRBJ2-5, the full variable domain is GAGVSQSPRYKVAKRGQDVALRCDPISGHVSLFWYQQALGQGPEFLTYFQNEAQLDKSGLPSDRFFAERPEGSVSTLKIQRTQQEDSAVYLCASSLGELGTQYFGPGTRLLVL.

This clone was seen more than once but under ten times. The chain couples TRBV5-1 to TRBJ2-7; 10 bases fit TRBD1. The CDR3 contains 15 residues. The V and J ends lost 4 bases and 6 bases, in that order; junction bases with no gene match: 10. The V gene's germline CDR1 is SGHRS and CDR2 YFSETQ. This chain's CDR3 is CASSGAGTGDSEQYF. In DNA form, the CDR3 reads TGCGCCAGCAGCGGGGCCGGGACAGGGGATTCCGAGCAGTACTTC.

V is TRBV3-1 (or the pseudogene TRBV3-2) and J is TRBJ1-3, with D perhaps TRBD1 (6 bases). The CDR3 consists of 15 residues. Trimming pared 3 bases from V and 0 bases from J, leaving 9 bases between. CDR1 and CDR2 from the germline V gene are LGHDT and YNNKEL (reference sequence). CDR3 nucleotides: TGTGCCAGCAGCCAGCGGGGGCTCTCTGGAAACACCATATATTTT. Residues: CASSQRGLSGNTIYF.

This CDR3 is CASRGKMDRGVSSSNQPQHF. For the CDR3, the DNA is TGTGCCAGTAGGGGGAAAATGGACAGGGGAGTTAGTTCGAGCAATCAGCCCCAGCATTTT. The genes are TRBV19 and TRBJ1-5; 9 bases are a match to TRBD1. This CDR3 region has 20 residues. The germline V gene encodes CDR1 LNHDA and CDR2 SQIVND (reference sequence). The J segment lost 1 base and the V segment lost 6 bases, leaving 19 bases of the junction unmatched.

The chain recombines TRBV11-3 with TRBJ2-1; the D is unclear. The V gene's germline CDR1 is SGHNT and CDR2 YENEEA. V was trimmed by 3 bases and J by 5 bases, leaving 2 bases between them. The CDR3 runs 11 residues. The CDR3 DNA reads as TGTGCCAGCAGCTTCGACAATGAGCAGTTCTTC. The encoded protein is CASSFDNEQFF.

This clone was detected only a few times. The rearrangement links TRBV5-6 to TRBJ2-7, with a weak D call TRBD2 (5 bases). V was pared by 4 bases and J by 2 bases, with 10 bases between. The V gene's germline CDR1 is SGHDT and CDR2 YYEEEE. This CDR3 comprises 13 residues. CDR3 DNA: TGTGCCAGCAGCGCCGCCGGGGCCTACGAGCAGTACTTC. Amino acids: CASSAAGAYEQYF.

The chain recombines TRBV12-3 or TRBV12-4 with TRBJ2-5, with 7 bases fitting TRBD2. CDR3 length: 13 amino acids. The ends lost 7 bases at V and 4 bases at J; junction bases unmatched: 6. CDR3 residues: CASKQPGGETQYF. CDR3 in DNA: TGTGCCAGCAAACAGCCGGGAGGAGAGACCCAGTACTTC.

The rearrangement uses TRBV24-1 and TRBJ2-5; D remains ambiguous. From germline, CDR1 is KGHDR and CDR2 SFDVKD. The V end lost 4 bases, the J end lost 2 bases, and 7 bases lay between the germline ends. The CDR3 spans 13 residues. For the CDR3, the DNA is TGTGCCACCAGTGACGGTCCACAAGAGACCCAGTACTTC. Its translation is CATSDGPQETQYF.

The rearrangement uses TRBV27 and TRBJ2-7; the D gene is possibly TRBD1 (6 bases). The germline CDR1 and CDR2 sequences are MNHEY and SMNVEV (reference sequence). V shed 0 bases and J shed 6 bases, with 9 bases lying between them. This CDR3 region has 13 residues. Here the CDR3 DNA reads TGTGCCAGCAGTTTATCCGCAGGGGTCGAGCAGTACTTC. It translates to CASSLSAGVEQYF.

The chain employs TRBV18 and TRBJ1-2; D may be TRBD1 (6 bases). Trimming shortened V by 0 bases and J by 4 bases, and 12 bases separated the two germline ends. CDR3 size: 15 residues. Germline values: CDR1 KGHSH, CDR2 LQKENI. The CDR3 protein is CASSPPSGDGYGYTF. The CDR3 bases are TGTGCCAGCTCACCACCGTCAGGGGACGGCTATGGCTACACCTTC. Using reference TRBV18 and TRBJ1-2 for the parts outside the CDR3, the full variable domain is NAGVMQNPRHLVRRRGQEARLRCSPMKGHSHVYWYRQLPEEGLKFMVYLQKENIIDESGMPKERFSAEFPKEGPSILRIQQVVRGDSAAYFCASSPPSGDGYGYTFGSGTRLTVV.

This clone was recorded only once. CDR3 sequence (DNA): TGTGCCAGTAGTATCGGCGGCGTTTTAGGATCACCCCTCCACTTT. Residues: CASSIGGVLGSPLHF. The chain combines TRBV19 with TRBJ1-6; unclear D gene. CDR1 is LNHDA, CDR2 SQIVND, per germline (reference sequence). The CDR3 extends over 15 amino acids. V dropped 3 bases and J dropped 10 bases, with 16 bases sitting between them.

The J gene is TRBJ2-3, the V gene TRBV6-5, with D perhaps TRBD1 (5 bases). Trimming took off 6 bases at V and 5 bases at J, with 12 bases between the two ends. The germline gives CDR1 MNHEY, CDR2 SVGAGI. The CDR3 runs to 13 residues. The CDR3 nucleotides are TGTGCCAGCAGACTTGACAGCCAAGATACGCAGTATTTT. This sequence encodes CASRLDSQDTQYF.

Worth noting for this clone: At one end the junction does not follow the germline gene, possibly because of a read error. The chain combines TRBV2 with TRBJ2-1; D unclear. The length of the CDR3 is 15 residues. Per germline, CDR1 SNHLY and CDR2 FYNNEI. The CDR3 nucleotides are TGTGCCAGCAGTGCCGGGTCAACCTCCAACAATGAGCAGTTCTTC. As protein: CASSAGSTSNNEQFF.

The chain employs TRBV19 and TRBJ1-5; no reliable D call. V was shortened by 5 bases and J by 3 bases, with 14 bases between the two germline ends. In germline, CDR1 is LNHDA, CDR2 SQIVND (reference sequence). There are 15 residues in the CDR3. CDR3 in DNA: TGTGCCAGTAGTCCCCGAATGACATCCAATCAGCCCCAGCATTTT. Protein: CASSPRMTSNQPQHF.

V usage is TRBV29-1 and J usage is TRBJ1-2; 10 bases are shared with TRBD1. The CDR3 is 14 residues long. J was trimmed by 2 bases and V by 6 bases; bases with no gene match: 6. In germline, CDR1 is SQVTM, CDR2 ANQGSEA. Written as DNA, the CDR3 is TGCAGCGTGACAGGGGGCCTGGGAAACTATGGCTACACCTTC. Translated: CSVTGGLGNYGYTF.

The sample holds one count of this clone. The chain couples TRBV14 to TRBJ2-1, with TRBD2 matching over 8 bases. This CDR3 has 16 residues. CDR1 SGHDN and CDR2 FVKESK come from the germline V gene. The V segment lost 5 bases and the J segment 4 bases; nucleotides outside the gene matches: 10. CDR3 loop: CASSFKRETSYNEQFF. The CDR3 DNA reads as TGTGCCAGCAGCTTCAAGCGGGAGACGTCGTACAATGAGCAGTTCTTC. Based on the CDR3 plus reference TRBV14 and TRBJ2-1, the full variable domain is EAGVTQFPSHSVIEKGQTVTLRCDPISGHDNLYWYRRVMGKEIKFLLHFVKESKQDESGMPNNRFLAERTGGTYSTLKVQPAELEDSGVYFCASSFKRETSYNEQFFGPGTRLTVL.

The V and J genes are TRBV6-5 and TRBJ2-7, with D possibly being TRBD2 (5 bases). Trimming pared 0 bases from V and 4 bases from J, leaving 10 bases between. This CDR3 is 14 amino acids long. Germline CDR1 reads MNHEY; CDR2 reads SVGAGI. For the CDR3, the DNA is TGTGCCAGCAGTTACTCGAGGGCAGAGTACGAGCAGTACTTC. Protein: CASSYSRAEYEQYF.

The CDR3 bases are TGTGCCAGTAAAAGGGAGCGAAACACAGATACGCAGTATTTT. It is translated as CASKRERNTDTQYF. This chain uses TRBV19 with TRBJ2-3, with D perhaps TRBD2 (5 bases). This CDR3 has 14 residues. Germline assignment: CDR1 LNHDA and CDR2 SQIVND (reference sequence). The V and J ends lost 7 bases and 2 bases respectively, with 13 bases between them.

The V gene is TRBV2, the J gene TRBJ2-3, with a tentative D call TRBD2 (7 bases). The ends were cut back, 5 bases at V and 5 bases at J, with 20 bases in the middle. The germline V gene encodes CDR1 SNHLY and CDR2 FYNNEI. CDR3 length: 16 amino acids. CDR3 nucleotides: TGTGCCAGCAGTCCCCCGGGACATCGGGGGGTAGATACGCAGTATTTT. This sequence encodes CASSPPGHRGVDTQYF.

Only a few counts were recorded for this clone. The chain combines TRBV5-1 with TRBJ2-3; possible D gene TRBD2, 6 bases. The CDR3 covers 15 residues. Germline CDR1 and CDR2: SGHRS and YFSETQ. With 7 bases removed from V and 4 bases from J, the gap between germline ends came to 19 bases. As DNA, the CDR3 is TGCGCCAGCCGGAGGGCAGGGTCTCCAGCAGATACGCAGTATTTT. Its translation: CASRRAGSPADTQYF.

V and J are TRBV11-3 and TRBJ1-4, with TRBD1 as a possible D gene (5 bases). This CDR3 is built from 14 residues. V dropped 4 bases and J dropped 2 bases, with 8 bases sitting between them. Germline CDR1 and CDR2: SGHNT and YENEEA. CDR3 region: CASSSGLTNEKLFF. CDR3 nucleotide sequence: TGTGCCAGCAGCTCAGGGCTCACTAATGAAAAACTGTTTTTT.

The chain combines TRBV4-1 with TRBJ1-1; D gene unclear. V lost 6 bases and J 3 bases, leaving 17 bases between the germline ends. Per germline, CDR1 MGHRA and CDR2 YSYEKL. CDR3 length: 15 residues. The CDR3 loop reads CASSPTTRQYTEAFF. CDR3 in DNA: TGCGCCAGCAGTCCCACGACCAGGCAATACACTGAAGCTTTCTTT.

The rearrangement uses TRBV3-1 (or the pseudogene TRBV3-2) and TRBJ2-1; 9 bases agree with TRBD2. The CDR3 runs to 17 residues. The germline CDR1 and CDR2 sequences are LGHDT and YNNKEL (reference sequence). Trimming at V came to 4 bases and at J to 3 bases, leaving 10 bases not matched to a gene. The CDR3 DNA reads TGTGCCAGCAGCCGAAATATAGCGGGGGCGAACTACAATGAGCAGTTCTTC. It yields the protein CASSRNIAGANYNEQFF.

This clone was detected once. The chain carries TRBV5-1 and TRBJ2-1; TRBD2 agrees at 11 bases. From germline, CDR1 is SGHRS and CDR2 YFSETQ. V dropped 2 bases and J dropped 8; count of bases not matched to a gene: 9. This CDR3 comprises 16 residues. CDR3 loop: CASSLAVAGGLDEQFF. In DNA, the CDR3 is TGCGCCAGCAGCTTAGCGGTAGCGGGGGGGCTCGATGAGCAGTTCTTC.

The chain has TRBV25-1 and TRBJ2-2; 12 nucleotides align to TRBD1. CDR1 and CDR2 from the germline V gene are MGHDK and SYGVNS. After removal of 3 bases from V and 7 bases from J, the junction contained 12 bases not matched to a gene. The CDR3 spans 18 residues. For the CDR3, the DNA is TGTGCCAGCAGTGACCCGTCCGGGACAGGGGGCACTCGCGGGGAGCTGTTTTTT. Translation gives CASSDPSGTGGTRGELFF.

The V gene is TRBV30, the J gene TRBJ2-1; 11 bases align to TRBD1. The CDR3 extends over 15 amino acids. V gave up 3 bases and J gave up 7 bases; unmatched junction bases: 8. Germline CDR1 and CDR2: GTSNPN and SVGIG (reference sequence). DNA of the CDR3: TGTGCCTGGAGCGCAGGACAGGGGGCGGGAAATGAGCAGTTCTTC. Its protein is CAWSAGQGAGNEQFF.

V and J are TRBV3-1 (or the pseudogene TRBV3-2) and TRBJ1-2; 8 nucleotides agree with TRBD1. The CDR3 is 14 amino acids. Germline CDR1 is LGHDT and CDR2 is YNNKEL (reference sequence). The ends lost 4 bases at V and 7 bases at J; junction bases unmatched: 8. The CDR3 spells CASSPGQGSLGYTF. CDR3 sequence (DNA): TGTGCCAGCAGCCCTGGACAGGGCTCCCTTGGCTACACCTTC.

The chain combines TRBV5-1 with TRBJ2-7; TRBD2 matches at 13 bases. The CDR3 is 17 residues long. Germline values: CDR1 SGHRS, CDR2 YFSETQ. Trimming cost V 4 bases and J 0 bases; bases outside gene matches: 7. CDR3 sequence (DNA): TGCGCCAGCAGCCAGACTAGCGGGAGGTTCTTCTCCTACGAGCAGTACTTC. It encodes CASSQTSGRFFSYEQYF.

The rearrangement links TRBV12-5 to TRBJ1-1; TRBD1 aligns across 7 bases. Germline V lookup: CDR1 LGHNT, CDR2 FRNRAP. The CDR3 totals 14 residues. V trimming: 1 base; J trimming: 8 bases; junction bases outside the gene matches: 7. CDR3 coding DNA: TGTGCTAGTGGTTTGGAGGACCGGGACAGAGAAGCTTTCTTT. Protein: CASGLEDRDREAFF.

This clone was counted a few times. In nucleotides, the CDR3 is TGTGCCAGCAGCTTATCAGGGTCCGGTGGCTACACCTTC. It is translated as CASSLSGSGGYTF. The V and J genes are TRBV7-9 and TRBJ1-2; weak D call: TRBD1 (5 bases). This CDR3 has 13 amino acids. The V end lost 2 bases, the J end lost 7 bases, and 11 bases lay between the germline ends. Per the germline V gene, CDR1 is SEHNR and CDR2 is FQNEAQ (reference sequence).